This T cell receptor (beta chain) was observed in a study of graft-versus-host responses after intestinal transplantation. Sequenced by immunoSEQ multiplex PCR; TCRdb stores in-frame clones only, minus some. Here the sample spans some 140,000 clones, approximately 94% being singletons. Comments on this clone: What it binds is unknown.

V lost 2 bases to trimming and J lost 2 bases; unmatched junction nucleotides: 10. Looked up from germline, CDR1 is KGHSH and CDR2 is LQKENI. The CDR3 extends over 18 amino acids. The sample consisted of unstimulated CD4+ T cells sorted from spleen or lymph node cells, taken before intestinal transplant. J is TRBJ2-3 and V is TRBV18, with 10 bases matching TRBD2. The TCR comes from a human donor who received an intestinal transplant. The CDR3 protein is CASSPFSQAGGDTDTQYF. CDR3 bases: TGTGCCAGCTCACCATTTTCCCAAGCGGGGGGGGACACAGATACGCAGTATTTT.